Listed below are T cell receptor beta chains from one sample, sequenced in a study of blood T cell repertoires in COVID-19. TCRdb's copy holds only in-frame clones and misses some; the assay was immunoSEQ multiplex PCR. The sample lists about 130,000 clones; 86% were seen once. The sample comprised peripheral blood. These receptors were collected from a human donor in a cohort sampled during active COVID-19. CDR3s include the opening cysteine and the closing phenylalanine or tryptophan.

CASSEPFEWGDYEQYF,TRBJ2-7,16,TRBV10-2
CASTPLLSGYTF,TRBJ1-2,12,TRBV6-5
CASSSQSNTEAFF,TRBJ1-1,13,TRBV7-2
CASSYSQGAGQPQHF,TRBJ1-5,15,TRBV6-5
CASSLYSGSSYNEQFF,TRBJ2-1,16,TRBV5-1
CASSPDRIPYNEQFF,TRBJ2-1,15,TRBV18
CASNLLAGEGSDTQYF,TRBJ2-3,16,TRBV2
CASSLGPRGGTDTQYF,TRBJ2-3,16,TRBV18
CASSISRGQPQHF,TRBJ1-5,13,TRBV19
CASSPQGRNTEAFF,TRBJ1-1,14,TRBV7-8
CASTGTSGHYTDTQYF,TRBJ2-3,16,TRBV5-1
CASSELFFTEAFF,TRBJ1-1,13,TRBV25-1
CASSQSVGQSSTDTQYF,TRBJ2-3,17,TRBV6-2/TRBV6-3
CSVASSGTGGSSGYTF,TRBJ1-2,16,TRBV29-1
CASSQAPSPSGSQQFF,TRBJ2-1,16,TRBV4-3
CAISEGRWPYNEQFF,TRBJ2-1,15,TRBV10-3
CASSSQGRGEQFF,TRBJ2-1,13,TRBV6-2/TRBV6-3
CASSLTRLAGAIDTQYF,TRBJ2-3,17,TRBV11-2
CASSLTGGRYNEQFF,TRBJ2-1,15,TRBV28
CASSLYLANSYEQYF,TRBJ2-7,15,TRBV7-2
CASCTLDTGELFF,TRBJ2-2,13,TRBV2
CASSLLPNYGYTF,TRBJ1-2,13,TRBV28